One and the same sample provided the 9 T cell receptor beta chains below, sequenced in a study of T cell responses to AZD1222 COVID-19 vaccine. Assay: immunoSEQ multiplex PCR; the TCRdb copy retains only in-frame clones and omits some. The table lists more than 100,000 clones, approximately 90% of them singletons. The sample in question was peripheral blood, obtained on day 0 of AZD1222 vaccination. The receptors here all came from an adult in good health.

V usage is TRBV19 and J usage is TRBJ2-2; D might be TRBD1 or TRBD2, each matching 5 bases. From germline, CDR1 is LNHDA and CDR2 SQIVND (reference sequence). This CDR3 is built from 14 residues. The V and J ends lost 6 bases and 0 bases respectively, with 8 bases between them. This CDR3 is CASSGATNTGELFF. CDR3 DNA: TGTGCCAGTAGCGGGGCTACGAACACCGGGGAGCTGTTTTTT.

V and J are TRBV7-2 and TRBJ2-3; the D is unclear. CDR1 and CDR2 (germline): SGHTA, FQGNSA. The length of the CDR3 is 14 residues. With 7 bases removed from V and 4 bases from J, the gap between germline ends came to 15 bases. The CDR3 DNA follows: TGTGCCAGCAAGGAAACCCAGTCGGCAGATACGCAGTATTTT. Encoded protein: CASKETQSADTQYF.

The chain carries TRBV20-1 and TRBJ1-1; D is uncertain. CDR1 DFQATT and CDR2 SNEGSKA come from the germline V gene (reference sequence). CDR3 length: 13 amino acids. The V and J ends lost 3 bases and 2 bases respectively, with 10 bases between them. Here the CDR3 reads CSASREANTEAFF. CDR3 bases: TGCAGTGCTAGTAGGGAAGCCAACACTGAAGCTTTCTTT.

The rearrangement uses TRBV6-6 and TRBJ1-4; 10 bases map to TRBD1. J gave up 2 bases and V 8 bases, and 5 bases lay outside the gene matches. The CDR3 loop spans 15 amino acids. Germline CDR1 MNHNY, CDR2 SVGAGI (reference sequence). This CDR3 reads CASQDRGVTNEKLFF. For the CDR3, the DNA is TGTGCCAGCCAGGACAGGGGGGTGACTAATGAAAAACTGTTTTTT.

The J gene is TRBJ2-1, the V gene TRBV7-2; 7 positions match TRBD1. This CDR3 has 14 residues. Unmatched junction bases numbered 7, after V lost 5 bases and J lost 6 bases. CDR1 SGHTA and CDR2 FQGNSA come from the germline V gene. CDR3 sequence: CASSPDRSINEQFF. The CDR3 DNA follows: TGTGCCAGCAGCCCGGACAGGAGTATCAATGAGCAGTTCTTC.

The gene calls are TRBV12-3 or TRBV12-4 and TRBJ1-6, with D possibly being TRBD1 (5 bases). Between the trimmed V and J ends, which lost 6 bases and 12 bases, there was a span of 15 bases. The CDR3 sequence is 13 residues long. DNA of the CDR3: TGTGCCAGCAGCCGCCTTGGGGCTAGACCCCTCCACTTT. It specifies CASSRLGARPLHF.

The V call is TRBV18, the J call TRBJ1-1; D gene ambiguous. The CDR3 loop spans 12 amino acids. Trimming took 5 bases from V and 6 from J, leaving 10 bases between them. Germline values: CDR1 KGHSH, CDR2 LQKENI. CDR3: CASSGMHPEAFF. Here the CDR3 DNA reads TGTGCCAGCTCAGGGATGCACCCTGAAGCTTTCTTT.

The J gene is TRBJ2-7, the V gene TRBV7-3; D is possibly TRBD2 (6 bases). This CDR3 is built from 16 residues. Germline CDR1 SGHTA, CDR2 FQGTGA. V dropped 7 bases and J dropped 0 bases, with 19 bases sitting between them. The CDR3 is CASILAGPKISYEQYV. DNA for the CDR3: TGTGCCAGCATCCTCGCGGGGCCAAAAATCTCCTACGAGCAGTACGTC.

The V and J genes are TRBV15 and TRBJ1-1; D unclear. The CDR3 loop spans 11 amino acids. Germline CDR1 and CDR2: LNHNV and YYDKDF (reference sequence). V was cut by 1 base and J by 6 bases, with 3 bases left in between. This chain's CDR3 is CATSRGAEAFF. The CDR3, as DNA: TGTGCCACCAGCAGAGGTGCTGAAGCTTTCTTT.